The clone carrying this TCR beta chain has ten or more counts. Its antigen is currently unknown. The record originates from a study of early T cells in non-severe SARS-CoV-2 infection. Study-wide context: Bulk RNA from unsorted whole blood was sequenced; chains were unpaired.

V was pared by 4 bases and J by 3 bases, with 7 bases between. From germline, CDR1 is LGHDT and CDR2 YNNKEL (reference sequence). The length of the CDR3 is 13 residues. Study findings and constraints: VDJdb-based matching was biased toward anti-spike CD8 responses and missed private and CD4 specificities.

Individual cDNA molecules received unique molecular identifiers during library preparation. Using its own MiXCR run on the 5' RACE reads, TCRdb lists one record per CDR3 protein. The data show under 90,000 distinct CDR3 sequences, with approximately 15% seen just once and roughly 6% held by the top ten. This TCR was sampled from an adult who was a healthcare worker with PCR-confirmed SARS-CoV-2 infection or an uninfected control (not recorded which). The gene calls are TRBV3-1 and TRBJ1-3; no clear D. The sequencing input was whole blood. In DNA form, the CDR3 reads TGTGCCAGCAGCCCACGGGGTGGAAACACCATATATTTT. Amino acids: CASSPRGGNTIYF.